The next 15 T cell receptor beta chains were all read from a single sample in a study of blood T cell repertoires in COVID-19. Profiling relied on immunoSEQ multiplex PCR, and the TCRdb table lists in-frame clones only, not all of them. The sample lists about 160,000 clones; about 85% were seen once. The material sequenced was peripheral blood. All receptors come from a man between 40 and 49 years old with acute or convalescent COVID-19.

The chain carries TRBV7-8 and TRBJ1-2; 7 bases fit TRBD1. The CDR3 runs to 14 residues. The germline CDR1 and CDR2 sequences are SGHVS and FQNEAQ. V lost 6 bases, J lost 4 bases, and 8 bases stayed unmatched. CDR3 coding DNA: TGTGCCAGCAGTATGACAGGGAAAGGCTATGGCTACACCTTC. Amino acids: CASSMTGKGYGYTF. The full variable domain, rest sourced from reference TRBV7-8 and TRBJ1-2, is GAGVSQSPRYKVAKRGQDVALRCDPISGHVSLFWYQQALGQGPEFLTYFQNEAQLDKSGLPSDRFFAERPEGSVSTLKIQRTQQEDSAVYLCASSMTGKGYGYTFGSGTRLTVV.

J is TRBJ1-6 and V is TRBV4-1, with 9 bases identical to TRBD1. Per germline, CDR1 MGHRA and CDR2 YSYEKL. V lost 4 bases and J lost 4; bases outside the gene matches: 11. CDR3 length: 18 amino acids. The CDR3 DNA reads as TGCGCCAGCAGCCCCCCCGAGGGGACAGGGAGATATAATTCACCCCTCCACTTT. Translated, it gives CASSPPEGTGRYNSPLHF.

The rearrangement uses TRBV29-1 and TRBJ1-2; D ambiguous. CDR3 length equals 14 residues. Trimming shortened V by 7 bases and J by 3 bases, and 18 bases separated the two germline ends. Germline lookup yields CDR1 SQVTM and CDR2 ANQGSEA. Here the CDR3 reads CSDGRPVGHYGYTF. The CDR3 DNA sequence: TGCAGCGATGGGAGACCGGTAGGCCACTATGGCTACACCTTC.

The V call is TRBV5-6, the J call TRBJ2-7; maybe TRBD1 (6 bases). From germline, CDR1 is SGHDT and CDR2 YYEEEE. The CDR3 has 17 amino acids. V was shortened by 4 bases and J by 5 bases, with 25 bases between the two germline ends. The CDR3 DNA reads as TGTGCCAGCAGCATAAGAAACCGGGACAAACAAGGGAACGAGCAGTACTTC. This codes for CASSIRNRDKQGNEQYF.

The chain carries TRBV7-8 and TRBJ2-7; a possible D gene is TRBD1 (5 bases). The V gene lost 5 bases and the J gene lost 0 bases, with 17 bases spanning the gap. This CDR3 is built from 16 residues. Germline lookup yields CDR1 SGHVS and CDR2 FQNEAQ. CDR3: CASSPDGAGRSYEQYF. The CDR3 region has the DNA TGTGCCAGCAGCCCCGATGGGGCCGGGCGCTCCTACGAGCAGTACTTC.

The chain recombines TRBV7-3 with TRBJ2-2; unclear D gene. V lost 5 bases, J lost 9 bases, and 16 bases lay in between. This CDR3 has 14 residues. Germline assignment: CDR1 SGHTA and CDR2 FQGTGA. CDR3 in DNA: TGTGCCAGCAGCCCCACCCTATGGTCGCGGGAGCTGTTTTTT. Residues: CASSPTLWSRELFF.

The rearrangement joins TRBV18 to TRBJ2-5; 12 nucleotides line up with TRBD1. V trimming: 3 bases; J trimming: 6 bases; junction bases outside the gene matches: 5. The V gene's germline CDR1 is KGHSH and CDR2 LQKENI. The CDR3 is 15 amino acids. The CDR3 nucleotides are TGTGCCAGCTCACCGGGGACAGGGGGCTCGAAGACCCAGTACTTC. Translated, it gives CASSPGTGGSKTQYF. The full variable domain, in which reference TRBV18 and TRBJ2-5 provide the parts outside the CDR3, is NAGVMQNPRHLVRRRGQEARLRCSPMKGHSHVYWYRQLPEEGLKFMVYLQKENIIDESGMPKERFSAEFPKEGPSILRIQQVVRGDSAAYFCASSPGTGGSKTQYFGPGTRLLVL.

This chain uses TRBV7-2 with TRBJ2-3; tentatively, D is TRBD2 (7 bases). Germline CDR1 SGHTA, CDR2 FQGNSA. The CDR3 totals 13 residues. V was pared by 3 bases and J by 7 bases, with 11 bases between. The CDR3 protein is CASSFRGGNTQYF. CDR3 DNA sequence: TGTGCCAGCAGCTTTAGGGGGGGGAATACGCAGTATTTT. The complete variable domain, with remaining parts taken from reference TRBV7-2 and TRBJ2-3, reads GAGVSQSPSNKVTEKGKDVELRCDPISGHTALYWYRQSLGQGLEFLIYFQGNSAPDKSGLPSDRFSAERTGGSVSTLTIQRTQQEDSAVYLCASSFRGGNTQYFGPGTRLTVL.

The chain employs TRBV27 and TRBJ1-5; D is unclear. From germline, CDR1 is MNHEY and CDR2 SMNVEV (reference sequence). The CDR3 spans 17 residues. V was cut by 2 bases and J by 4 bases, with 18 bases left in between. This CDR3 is CASSLSWPPTSNQPQHF. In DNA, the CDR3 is TGTGCCAGCAGTTTAAGTTGGCCCCCCACGTCTAATCAGCCCCAGCATTTT.

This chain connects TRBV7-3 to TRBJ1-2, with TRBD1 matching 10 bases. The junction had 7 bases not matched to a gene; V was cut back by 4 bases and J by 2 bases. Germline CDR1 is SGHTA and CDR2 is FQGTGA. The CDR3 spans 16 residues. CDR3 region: CASSSRPGQGNYGYTF. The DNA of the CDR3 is TGTGCCAGCAGCTCAAGGCCGGGACAGGGGAACTATGGCTACACCTTC. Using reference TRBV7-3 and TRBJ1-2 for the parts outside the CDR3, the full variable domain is GAGVSQTPSNKVTEKGKYVELRCDPISGHTALYWYRQSLGQGPEFLIYFQGTGAADDSGLPNDRFFAVRPEGSVSTLKIQRTERGDSAVYLCASSSRPGQGNYGYTFGSGTRLTVV.

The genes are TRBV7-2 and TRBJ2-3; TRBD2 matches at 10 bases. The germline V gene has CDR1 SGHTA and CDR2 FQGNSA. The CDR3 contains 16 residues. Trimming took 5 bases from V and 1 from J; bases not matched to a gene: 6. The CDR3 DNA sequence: TGTGCCAGCAGCATACTAGCGGGGACAGGCACAGATACGCAGTATTTT. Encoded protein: CASSILAGTGTDTQYF. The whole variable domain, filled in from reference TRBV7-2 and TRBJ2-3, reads GAGVSQSPSNKVTEKGKDVELRCDPISGHTALYWYRQSLGQGLEFLIYFQGNSAPDKSGLPSDRFSAERTGGSVSTLTIQRTQQEDSAVYLCASSILAGTGTDTQYFGPGTRLTVL.

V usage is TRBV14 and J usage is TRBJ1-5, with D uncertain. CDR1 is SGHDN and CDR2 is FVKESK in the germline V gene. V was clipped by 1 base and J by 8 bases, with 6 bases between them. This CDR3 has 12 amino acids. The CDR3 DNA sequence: TGTGCCAGCAGCCAAGGCGCGGAGCCCCAGCATTTT. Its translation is CASSQGAEPQHF. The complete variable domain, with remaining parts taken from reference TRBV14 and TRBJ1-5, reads EAGVTQFPSHSVIEKGQTVTLRCDPISGHDNLYWYRRVMGKEIKFLLHFVKESKQDESGMPNNRFLAERTGGTYSTLKVQPAELEDSGVYFCASSQGAEPQHFGDGTRLSIL.

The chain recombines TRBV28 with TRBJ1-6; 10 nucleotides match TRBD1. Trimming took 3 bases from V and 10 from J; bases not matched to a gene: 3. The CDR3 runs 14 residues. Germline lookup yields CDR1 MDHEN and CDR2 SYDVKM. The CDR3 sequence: CASSFRTGGSPLHF. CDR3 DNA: TGTGCCAGCAGTTTCCGGACAGGGGGATCACCCCTCCACTTT. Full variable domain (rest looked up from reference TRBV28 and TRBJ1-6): DVKVTQSSRYLVKRTGEKVFLECVQDMDHENMFWYRQDPGLGLRLIYFSYDVKMKEKGDIPEGYSVSREKKERFSLILESASTNQTSMYLCASSFRTGGSPLHFGNGTRLTVT.

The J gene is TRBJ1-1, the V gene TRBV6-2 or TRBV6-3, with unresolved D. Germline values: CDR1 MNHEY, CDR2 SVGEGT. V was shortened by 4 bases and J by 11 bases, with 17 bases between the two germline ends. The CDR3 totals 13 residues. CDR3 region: CASSSVPWPDAFF. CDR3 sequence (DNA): TGTGCCAGCAGTTCCGTACCCTGGCCCGATGCTTTCTTT.

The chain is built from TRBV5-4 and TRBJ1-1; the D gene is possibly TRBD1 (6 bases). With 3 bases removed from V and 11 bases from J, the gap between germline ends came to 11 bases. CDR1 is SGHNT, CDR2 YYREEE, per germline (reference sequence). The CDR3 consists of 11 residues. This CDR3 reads CASSSAGEAFF. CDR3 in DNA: TGTGCCAGCAGCTCAGCAGGGGAGGCTTTCTTT.